The 32 T cell receptor beta chains reported below all come from one sample, sequenced in a study of spatial heterogeneity in lung cancer. MiXCR, applied by TCRdb to the 5' RACE reads, yields one record per CDR3 protein. The sample records around 74,000 distinct CDR3 sequences, roughly 15% being singletons. The sample's time point: sample taken at primary tumor resection. Whole RNA obtained from tumor, nontumor lung or frozen PBMC underwent sequencing without sorting. The sequences come from PBMCs, collected at surgery. The source is a male donor with early-stage non-small cell lung cancer.

The table lists this clonotype with a few counts. This chain connects TRBV7-9 to TRBJ2-4; TRBD2 matches 8 bases. The CDR3 totals 15 residues. Germline values: CDR1 SEHNR, CDR2 FQNEAQ (reference sequence). Trimming took 0 bases from V and 6 from J; bases not matched to a gene: 4. The CDR3 sequence is CASSLARGAGNIQYF. CDR3 DNA sequence: TGTGCCAGCAGCTTAGCGCGGGGGGCTGGAAACATTCAGTACTTC.

The rearrangement links TRBV6-5 to TRBJ1-1; D might be TRBD1 (5 bases). This CDR3 contains 14 residues. The V end lost 5 bases, the J end lost 6 bases, and 16 bases lay between the germline ends. Germline values: CDR1 MNHEY, CDR2 SVGAGI. The CDR3 DNA reads as TGTGCCAGCAGTACCTCCGGGACGAAGCCTGAAGCTTTCTTT. Translated, it gives CASSTSGTKPEAFF.

This clonotype has just a few counts. V gene TRBV28 combines with J gene TRBJ2-3, with D possibly matching TRBD2 (5 bases). Germline V gives CDR1 MDHEN, CDR2 SYDVKM. The V and J ends lost 5 bases and 6 bases respectively, with 15 bases between them. There are 14 residues in the CDR3. The CDR3 DNA sequence: TGTGCCAGCAGTCCTCCGGGGAGCTGGGATACGCAGTATTTT. Its translation is CASSPPGSWDTQYF.

This rearrangement joins TRBV15 to TRBJ2-4, with no clear D. This CDR3 is built from 12 residues. Trimming took off 11 bases at V and 3 bases at J, with 11 bases between the two ends. The germline V gene encodes CDR1 LNHNV and CDR2 YYDKDF (reference sequence). In nucleotides, the CDR3 is TGTGCCGGGGTTTGTTGCAAAAACATTCAGTACTTC. It translates to CAGVCCKNIQYF.

The V call is TRBV20-1, the J call TRBJ2-1, with 9 positions matching TRBD2. V lost 6 bases to trimming and J lost 4 bases; unmatched junction nucleotides: 10. Looked up from germline, CDR1 is DFQATT and CDR2 is SNEGSKA (reference sequence). The CDR3 length is 15 residues. CDR3 sequence (DNA): TGCAGTGCGTGGGCTAGCGGGGAAACTTACAATGAGCAGTTCTTC. Amino acids: CSAWASGETYNEQFF.

This clonotype turned up a few times. V and J are TRBV12-5 and TRBJ2-1; 14 bases are shared with TRBD2. From germline, CDR1 is LGHNT and CDR2 FRNRAP. The CDR3 consists of 17 residues. The V segment lost 5 bases and the J segment 7 bases; nucleotides outside the gene matches: 10. CDR3 sequence: CASGHSGTSGRINEQFF. CDR3 in DNA: TGTGCTAGTGGTCACTCAGGGACTAGCGGGAGAATAAATGAGCAGTTCTTC.

This clonotype was counted between two and nine times. J is TRBJ2-7 and V is TRBV20-1; TRBD1 might be the D (5 bases). The CDR3 loop spans 12 amino acids. Between the trimmed V and J ends, which lost 6 bases and 6 bases, there was a span of 15 bases. Germline V gene lookup returns CDR1 DFQATT and CDR2 SNEGSKA (reference sequence). The CDR3 bases are TGCAGTGCCCCCCTAAGGGGTGGCGAGCAGTACTTC. Its translation is CSAPLRGGEQYF.

The chain links TRBV12-5 to TRBJ2-3, with D possibly matching TRBD2 (6 bases). V lost 2 bases, J lost 5 bases, and 11 bases lay in between. The germline gives CDR1 LGHNT, CDR2 FRNRAP. This CDR3 has 14 residues. The CDR3 loop is CASGLSGAEDTQYF. In DNA, the CDR3 is TGTGCTAGTGGTTTGTCGGGAGCTGAAGATACGCAGTATTTT.

This clonotype was seen many times. J is TRBJ1-3 and V is TRBV12-3 or TRBV12-4; TRBD1 matches at 10 bases. Germline trimming cut 3 bases from V and 3 bases from J; bases unmatched to any gene: 5. The CDR3 is 16 residues long. CDR3 nucleotides: TGTGCCAGCAGTTTGAGGACAGGGGGATATGGAAACACCATATATTTT. This codes for CASSLRTGGYGNTIYF.

The chain uses TRBV7-9 and TRBJ2-7; the D call may be TRBD1 or TRBD2 (5 bases each). This CDR3 is built from 14 residues. Deletions cut 4 bases from V and 2 bases from J, with 12 bases between. Germline loops: CDR1 SEHNR, CDR2 FQNEAQ (reference sequence). The CDR3 sequence: CASSYGDRPYEQYF. DNA for the CDR3: TGTGCCAGCAGCTACGGGGACCGCCCCTACGAGCAGTACTTC.

Many counts were recorded for this clonotype. This chain uses TRBV29-1 with TRBJ2-7; 9 nucleotides line up with TRBD2. V shed 6 bases and J 2 bases; nucleotides not matched to a gene: 2. This CDR3 comprises 12 residues. Germline V gene lookup returns CDR1 SQVTM and CDR2 ANQGSEA. The chain's CDR3 is CSVAGGPYEQYF. The CDR3 DNA is TGCAGCGTAGCGGGAGGCCCCTACGAGCAGTACTTC.

The V and J genes are TRBV5-1 and TRBJ2-7; a possible D gene is TRBD2 (6 bases). The CDR3 length is 15 residues. Germline assignment: CDR1 SGHRS and CDR2 YFSETQ. The germline V and J ends were trimmed by 2 bases and 2 bases, with 14 bases remaining between them. The CDR3 is CASSLGVSGPYEQYF. CDR3 nucleotide sequence: TGCGCCAGCAGCTTAGGGGTGAGCGGGCCCTACGAGCAGTACTTC.

This rearrangement joins TRBV29-1 to TRBJ1-1; 7 bases map to TRBD1. V lost 7 bases, J lost 1 base, and 6 bases stayed unmatched. The CDR3 extends over 13 amino acids. Germline CDR1 SQVTM, CDR2 ANQGSEA. Here the CDR3 DNA reads TGCAGCGCCGACAGGACAGGGAACACTGAAGCTTTCTTT. This gives the protein CSADRTGNTEAFF.

This clonotype was seen at least ten times. The chain links TRBV20-1 to TRBJ2-7; 9 bases line up with TRBD1. From germline, CDR1 is DFQATT and CDR2 SNEGSKA (reference sequence). CDR3 size: 16 residues. The V segment lost 0 bases and the J segment 2 bases; nucleotides outside the gene matches: 8. This chain's CDR3 is CSARDYEDRGTYEQYF. The CDR3 nucleotides read TGCAGTGCTAGAGATTACGAGGACAGGGGAACCTACGAGCAGTACTTC.

The gene calls are TRBV7-9 and TRBJ2-2; perhaps TRBD1 as D (5 bases). The germline gives CDR1 SEHNR, CDR2 FQNEAQ (reference sequence). The germline V and J ends were trimmed by 5 bases and 6 bases, with 13 bases remaining between them. The length of the CDR3 is 14 residues. CDR3 in DNA: TGTGCCAGCAGCCCCCGGACATCGGCCGGGGAGCTGTTTTTT. It encodes CASSPRTSAGELFF.

V is TRBV7-9 and J is TRBJ2-3; D perhaps matches TRBD1 (5 bases). The CDR3 is 13 amino acids. The ends were cut back, 3 bases at V and 5 bases at J, with 9 bases in the middle. Germline CDR1 SEHNR, CDR2 FQNEAQ (reference sequence). The CDR3 nucleotides read TGTGCCAGCAGCTTTCTCCAGGGAGATACGCAGTATTTT. Translated: CASSFLQGDTQYF.

This clonotype was recorded a few times. The chain couples TRBV27 to TRBJ1-5, with unresolved D. The CDR3 covers 14 residues. Germline CDR1 is MNHEY and CDR2 is SMNVEV (reference sequence). V was pared by 5 bases and J by 5 bases, with 13 bases between. This chain's CDR3 is CASSPGAPHQPQHF. The CDR3 DNA follows: TGTGCCAGCAGTCCGGGAGCGCCCCATCAGCCCCAGCATTTT.

The chain links TRBV6-5 to TRBJ1-2, with D possibly being TRBD1 (5 bases). Per the germline V gene, CDR1 is MNHEY and CDR2 is SVGAGI. V gave up 8 bases and J gave up 3 bases, with 31 bases separating them. The CDR3 is 19 amino acids. The CDR3 region has the DNA TGTGCCAGCGGTCCACACCAGATCCAGAAGACCCGGGGCGACTATGGCTACACCTTC. It translates to CASGPHQIQKTRGDYGYTF.

In its sample, this clonotype was seen many times. The chain combines TRBV7-9 with TRBJ1-1; perhaps TRBD1 as D (6 bases). CDR1 is SEHNR, CDR2 FQNEAQ, per germline (reference sequence). The CDR3 is 12 residues long. The V end lost 1 base, the J end lost 7 bases, and 7 bases lay between the germline ends. The CDR3 protein is CASSLGGGEAFF. The CDR3 nucleotides read TGTGCCAGCAGCTTAGGAGGGGGTGAAGCTTTCTTT.

The chain couples TRBV27 to TRBJ2-2, with D possibly being TRBD2 (6 bases). Germline V CDR1 and CDR2: MNHEY, SMNVEV (reference sequence). This CDR3 has 15 residues. Trimming took off 3 bases at V and 0 bases at J, with 8 bases between the two ends. The CDR3, as DNA: TGTGCCAGCAGTTTCAAGCGGGCGAACACCGGGGAGCTGTTTTTT. This translates into CASSFKRANTGELFF.

The chain carries TRBV7-2 and TRBJ2-1; possibly TRBD2 for D (6 bases). The length of the CDR3 is 12 residues. The V end was cut by 5 bases, the J end by 14 bases, with 16 bases between. Germline V CDR1 and CDR2: SGHTA, FQGNSA. This CDR3 is CASSPGPWEEFF. CDR3 bases: TGTGCCAGCAGCCCGGGTCCATGGGAGGAGTTCTTC.

The V and J genes are TRBV20-1 and TRBJ2-5; TRBD2 is a possible D gene (5 bases). The V and J ends lost 4 bases and 7 bases respectively, with 13 bases between them. CDR1 is DFQATT, CDR2 SNEGSKA, per germline (reference sequence). The CDR3 consists of 12 residues. CDR3 sequence: CSATGSSGTQYF. As DNA, the CDR3 is TGCAGTGCTACGGGGTCTTCCGGGACCCAGTACTTC.

The rearrangement links TRBV12-3 or TRBV12-4 to TRBJ2-3; D possibly uses TRBD1 or TRBD2 (5 bases each). Trimming cost V 8 bases and J 2 bases, with 17 bases left between them. CDR3 length: 15 amino acids. The CDR3 nucleotides read TGTGCCAGCGCCCCCACGAGGGGATTCACAGATACGCAGTATTTT. This encodes CASAPTRGFTDTQYF.

Concerning this clonotype: A read error may be the cause here, since a much bigger clone is one base away. The rearrangement joins TRBV20-1 to TRBJ2-1; D ambiguous. V lost 4 bases to trimming and J lost 5 bases, with 18 bases between them. The CDR3 extends over 15 amino acids. The germline V gene encodes CDR1 DFQATT and CDR2 SNEGSKA (reference sequence). The CDR3: CSAMKIQPMHNEQFF. The CDR3, as DNA: TGCAGTGCTATGAAGATCCAGCCCATGCACAATGAGCAGTTCTTC.

This chain connects TRBV5-6 to TRBJ2-5; the D is unclear. Germline V gene lookup returns CDR1 SGHDT and CDR2 YYEEEE. The CDR3 spans 11 residues. The V and J ends lost 7 bases and 5 bases respectively, with 9 bases between them. The CDR3 loop is CASARTETQYF. CDR3 coding DNA: TGTGCCAGCGCGCGGACCGAGACCCAGTACTTC. The whole variable domain, remainder taken from reference TRBV5-6 and TRBJ2-5, is DAGVTQSPTHLIKTRGQQVTLRCSPKSGHDTVSWYQQALGQGPQFIFQYYEEEERQRGNFPDRFSGHQFPNYSSELNVNALLLGDSALYLCASARTETQYFGPGTRLLVL.

This clonotype was observed at least ten times. The rearrangement uses TRBV11-2 and TRBJ2-5; D gene uncertain. The CDR3 contains 15 residues. V was pared by 1 base and J by 4 bases, with 13 bases between. From germline, CDR1 is SGHAT and CDR2 FQNNGV. CDR3 bases: TGTGCCAGCAGCTTAGGATCCGCCTCGCCAGAGACCCAGTACTTC. Translating gives CASSLGSASPETQYF.

J is TRBJ2-6 and V is TRBV5-1; tentatively, D is TRBD1 or TRBD2 (5 bases each). Germline assignment: CDR1 SGHRS and CDR2 YFSETQ. CDR3 length: 16 residues. V was clipped by 4 bases and J by 0 bases, with 11 bases between them. CDR3 sequence (DNA): TGCGCCAGCAGCCCCGGGGCCGCCTCTGGGGCCAACGTCCTGACTTTC. This translates into CASSPGAASGANVLTF.

The table lists this clonotype with many counts. The chain recombines TRBV7-3 with TRBJ2-1, with D hard to call. CDR1 and CDR2 from the germline V gene are SGHTA and FQGTGA. The CDR3 totals 16 residues. Trimming took 5 bases from V and 2 from J, leaving 16 bases between them. In nucleotides, the CDR3 is TGTGCCAGCAGCCCGGAGACTCGTCAAACCTACAATGAGCAGTTCTTC. Its translation: CASSPETRQTYNEQFF.

The sample holds a few counts of this clonotype. The chain combines TRBV30 with TRBJ2-7, with D possibly being TRBD2 (6 bases). Germline lookup yields CDR1 GTSNPN and CDR2 SVGIG (reference sequence). This CDR3 region has 13 residues. V was trimmed by 7 bases and J by 3 bases, leaving 16 bases between them. CDR3 sequence reads: CASLPSGSYEQYF. In DNA, the CDR3 is TGTGCCTCTCTGCCTTCCGGGAGCTACGAGCAGTACTTC.

In this sample, this clonotype turned up a few times. The V and J genes are TRBV24-1 and TRBJ2-1, with D tentatively TRBD2 (7 bases). V was cut by 4 bases and J by 7 bases, with 16 bases left in between. The CDR3 is 15 amino acids. CDR1 and CDR2 from the germline V gene are KGHDR and SFDVKD. The CDR3 sequence is CATSDPTSTGNEQFF. In nucleotides, the CDR3 is TGTGCCACCAGTGACCCGACTAGCACAGGGAATGAGCAGTTCTTC.

The table lists this clonotype with a count of one. The chain has TRBV2 and TRBJ1-5; D unresolved. V dropped 2 bases and J dropped 6 bases, with 8 bases sitting between them. The germline V gene encodes CDR1 SNHLY and CDR2 FYNNEI. The CDR3 has 13 residues. In DNA form, the CDR3 reads TGTGCCAGCAGTGAAATTGAGGGTCAGCCCCAGCATTTT. Translated: CASSEIEGQPQHF. Using reference TRBV2 and TRBJ1-5 for the parts outside the CDR3, the full variable domain is EPEVTQTPSHQVTQMGQEVILRCVPISNHLYFYWYRQILGQKVEFLVSFYNNEISEKSEIFDDQFSVERPDGSNFTLKIRSTKLEDSAMYFCASSEIEGQPQHFGDGTRLSIL.

This clonotype was detected many times. The rearrangement uses TRBV20-1 and TRBJ2-1, with 7 bases that match TRBD2. Germline CDR1 is DFQATT and CDR2 is SNEGSKA (reference sequence). The CDR3 has 16 amino acids. V was clipped by 2 bases and J by 3 bases; unmatched bases: 10. The CDR3 sequence: CSARSRSSGNYNEQFF. DNA of the CDR3: TGCAGTGCTAGATCTAGGTCTAGCGGAAACTACAATGAGCAGTTCTTC.